Listed below are T cell receptor beta chains from one sample, sequenced in a study of blood T cell repertoires in COVID-19. Measured with immunoSEQ multiplex PCR; TCRdb has only the in-frame clones, and not every one. The repertoire holds around 440,000 clones, about 87% seen once, with about 12% in the top ten. The sample comprised peripheral blood. Every receptor here comes from a woman between 50 and 59 years old with COVID-19, enrolled during active disease. The CDR3 runs from the conserved cysteine through the conserved F or W. Fields, in order: J gene, clone size, D gene, V gene, CDR3 protein, CDR3 DNA. D genes are given only for firm matches. Clone size is given for some rows only: seen once, a few or many times, or a class if the clone is expanded.

J: TRBJ2-7; size: -; D: -; V: TRBV19; CDR3: CASSIGLASSYEQYF; DNA: TGTGCCAGTAGTATAGGTCTCGCGAGCTCCTACGAGCAGTACTTC
J: TRBJ1-2; size: -; D: TRBD1; V: TRBV29-1; CDR3: CSVTGGVETNYGYTF; DNA: TGCAGCGTGACAGGGGGCGTCGAGACTAACTATGGCTACACCTTC
J: TRBJ2-3; size: -; D: -; V: TRBV11-3; CDR3: CASSLDGADTQYF; DNA: TGTGCCAGCAGCTTAGACGGTGCAGATACGCAGTATTTT
J: TRBJ2-7; size: -; D: -; V: TRBV19; CDR3: CASSTRQGEQYF; DNA: TGTGCCAGTAGTACCCGTCAGGGCGAGCAGTACTTC
J: TRBJ2-6; size: -; D: TRBD2; V: TRBV6-6; CDR3: CASSRLGGDWNSGANVLTF; DNA: TGTGCCAGCAGTCGACTCGGGGGGGATTGGAACTCTGGGGCCAACGTCCTGACTTTC
J: TRBJ2-1; size: -; D: TRBD2; V: TRBV9; CDR3: CASTSKKTSGYNEQFF; DNA: TGTGCCAGCACGTCCAAAAAGACTAGCGGCTACAATGAGCAGTTCTTC
J: TRBJ2-1; size: -; D: -; V: TRBV6-2/TRBV6-3; CDR3: CASSYSPLGGGTHNEQFF; DNA: TGTGCCAGCAGTTACTCGCCCCTAGGGGGGGGCACTCACAATGAGCAGTTCTTC
J: TRBJ2-2; size: -; D: TRBD2; V: TRBV5-1; CDR3: CASSLQTSGGRHGELFF; DNA: TGCGCCAGCAGCTTACAGACTAGCGGGGGGAGACACGGGGAGCTGTTTTTT
J: TRBJ2-5; size: -; D: TRBD2; V: TRBV19; CDR3: CASRMRGKETQYF; DNA: TGTGCCAGTAGGATGCGGGGGAAAGAGACCCAGTACTTC
J: TRBJ2-2; size: -; D: -; V: TRBV9; CDR3: CASSLLLGRTGELFF; DNA: TGTGCCAGCAGCCTTCTCTTGGGGAGGACCGGGGAGCTGTTTTTT
J: TRBJ1-2; size: -; D: -; V: TRBV25-1; CDR3: CASSEGRGYGYTF; DNA: TGTGCCAGCAGTGAAGGTAGAGGGTATGGCTACACCTTC
J: TRBJ2-7; size: -; D: TRBD2; V: TRBV5-8; CDR3: CASSWGLAGARSYEQYF; DNA: TGTGCCAGCAGCTGGGGACTAGCGGGGGCCCGCTCCTACGAGCAGTACTTC
J: TRBJ2-7; size: -; D: -; V: TRBV5-6; CDR3: CASTTRGGLEQYF; DNA: TGTGCCAGCACCACCCGCGGGGGCCTCGAGCAGTACTTC
J: TRBJ2-1; size: -; D: TRBD1; V: TRBV27; CDR3: CASSPGTGGNEQFF; DNA: TGTGCCAGCAGTCCTGGGACAGGGGGCAATGAGCAGTTCTTC
J: TRBJ2-3; size: -; D: TRBD2; V: TRBV24-1; CDR3: CATSGGLAPDTQYF; DNA: TGTGCCACCAGTGGGGGACTAGCTCCTGATACGCAGTATTTT
J: TRBJ2-4; size: -; D: -; V: TRBV7-3; CDR3: CASSLTPGLDQNIQYF; DNA: TGTGCCAGCAGCTTAACGCCGGGACTTGACCAAAACATTCAGTACTTC
J: TRBJ1-5; size: -; D: -; V: TRBV19; CDR3: CASRNFPPFGQDNQPQHF; DNA: TGTGCCAGTAGGAATTTCCCTCCTTTCGGTCAGGACAATCAGCCCCAGCATTTT
J: TRBJ1-1; size: once; D: TRBD1; V: TRBV30; CDR3: CAWIRTGSTEAFF; DNA: TGTGCCTGGATCCGGACAGGGTCAACTGAAGCTTTCTTT
J: TRBJ2-7; size: -; D: -; V: TRBV5-4; CDR3: CASSSGVTDYEQYF; DNA: TGTGCCAGCAGCTCGGGGGTGACGGACTACGAGCAGTACTTC
J: TRBJ2-1; size: -; D: -; V: TRBV9; CDR3: CASSVGPMVYNEQFF; DNA: TGTGCCAGCAGCGTAGGTCCTATGGTCTACAATGAGCAGTTCTTC
J: TRBJ2-5; size: -; D: -; V: TRBV9; CDR3: CASSVGSSDQETQYF; DNA: TGTGCCAGCAGCGTAGGGTCTAGCGATCAAGAGACCCAGTACTTC
J: TRBJ1-2; size: -; D: -; V: TRBV7-2; CDR3: CASSYREIGYGYTF; DNA: TGTGCCAGCAGCTACAGGGAAATCGGCTATGGCTACACCTTC
J: TRBJ2-3; size: -; D: TRBD1; V: TRBV5-1; CDR3: CASSSTGAGVPDTQYF; DNA: TGCGCCAGCAGCTCGACAGGGGCGGGCGTCCCAGATACGCAGTATTTT
J: TRBJ1-2; size: few; D: -; V: TRBV28; CDR3: CASSLRGFNYGYTF; DNA: TGTGCCAGCAGTTTACGGGGATTCAACTATGGCTACACCTTC
J: TRBJ2-7; size: -; D: TRBD1; V: TRBV7-9; CDR3: CASSGTGAEEDEQYF; DNA: TGTGCCAGCAGCGGGACAGGGGCGGAGGAGGACGAGCAGTACTTC
J: TRBJ2-3; size: -; D: TRBD1; V: TRBV5-8; CDR3: CASSLRGQNTDTQYF; DNA: TGTGCCAGCAGCTTGAGGGGACAGAATACAGATACGCAGTATTTT
J: TRBJ1-6; size: -; D: -; V: TRBV6-1; CDR3: CASSESSPRGTGSPLHF; DNA: TGTGCCAGCAGTGAATCGTCCCCGCGGGGGACGGGGTCACCCCTCCACTTT
J: TRBJ2-1; size: few; D: -; V: TRBV27; CDR3: CASKPGGLIYNEQFF; DNA: TGTGCCAGCAAGCCAGGGGGGCTTATCTACAATGAGCAGTTCTTC
J: TRBJ1-2; size: -; D: -; V: TRBV4-2; CDR3: CASSQDGARGSKGYTF; DNA: TGTGCCAGCAGCCAAGATGGGGCCAGGGGATCGAAAGGCTACACCTTC
J: TRBJ2-2; size: -; D: -; V: TRBV7-2; CDR3: CASSAATGYTGELFF; DNA: TGTGCCAGCAGCGCCGCCACTGGTTACACCGGGGAGCTGTTTTTT
J: TRBJ1-2; size: once; D: -; V: TRBV30; CDR3: CAWRNYGYTF; DNA: TGTGCCTGGCGTAACTATGGCTACACCTTC
J: TRBJ1-2; size: -; D: TRBD1; V: TRBV11-1; CDR3: CASSPDRGLRNYGYTF; DNA: TGTGCCAGCAGCCCGGACAGGGGGCTGCGGAATTATGGCTACACCTTC